This T cell receptor (beta chain) was retrieved from a study of blood T cell repertoires in COVID-19. The CDR3 contains 13 residues. Per the germline V gene, CDR1 is SGHTS and CDR2 is YDEGEE. Trimming removed 0 bases at V and 1 base at J, with 4 bases between. Sequencing was performed with immunoSEQ multiplex PCR; in TCRdb, only in-frame clones are kept and a portion is missing. The data hold about 240,000 clones, with around 90% observed a single time. The clonotype originates from a man aged 55-75 years who had recovered from COVID-19. The sequenced sample was peripheral blood. The chain recombines TRBV5-8 with TRBJ1-1; the D is unclear. The CDR3 loop reads CASSLAPNTEAFF. CDR3 nucleotide sequence: TGTGCCAGCAGCTTGGCTCCGAACACTGAAGCTTTCTTT.